There are many counts of the clone carrying this T cell receptor beta chain. Its target is unknown. These data are taken from a study of response to subunit inactivated influenza vaccine. Study-wide results and limits: Few new T cells, the authors suggested, are recruited by each seasonal influenza vaccination.

This CDR3 is built from 14 residues. V was shortened by 4 bases and J by 0 bases, with 10 bases between the two germline ends. TCRdb called the RT-PCR reads again in MiXCR, with one record for every CDR3 protein. Of around 190,000 distinct CDR3 sequences in the sample, around 14% are singletons; the top ten hold roughly 26%. This receptor was obtained from a man aged 45-65 years who received an inactivated influenza vaccine. The chain employs TRBV12-3 or TRBV12-4 and TRBJ2-7; D not resolved. Sequencing used CD8+ T cells sorted from PBMCs, obtained 5 days after vaccination. DNA for the CDR3: TGTGCCAGCAGTTACGGCGCCAGCTCCTACGAGCAGTACTTC. Translated, it gives CASSYGASSYEQYF.